A selection of T cell receptor beta chains follows, all from one sample in a study of OX40 agonist ivuxolimab in advanced cancers. Repertoires were generated with immunoSEQ multiplex PCR, while TCRdb's copy carries only in-frame clones and drops some. The data show tens of thousands of clones, more than 80% seen once. The sequencing used CD4+ or CD8+ T cells sorted from blood, collected in a trial of the OX40 agonist ivuxolimab. These receptors originate from an adult with an advanced solid tumor such as melanoma, head and neck, liver or kidney cancer. CDR3s include the opening cysteine and the closing phenylalanine or tryptophan. Each record gives: CDR3 protein, V gene, J gene.

CDR3aa: CASSLKAGGFNEQYF; v_gene: TRBV7-2; j_gene: TRBJ2-7
CDR3aa: CASSPQGADGYTF; v_gene: TRBV7-9; j_gene: TRBJ1-2
CDR3aa: CASIRVPGYGYTF; v_gene: TRBV6-1; j_gene: TRBJ1-2
CDR3aa: CASRHGGAFEQFF; v_gene: TRBV5-1; j_gene: TRBJ2-1
CDR3aa: CASRQDGDWYF; v_gene: TRBV2; j_gene: TRBJ2-4
CDR3aa: CASSSPAYEQYF; v_gene: TRBV7-9; j_gene: TRBJ2-7
CDR3aa: CASSSAPTQETQYF; v_gene: TRBV28; j_gene: TRBJ2-5
CDR3aa: CASSLWRGEGYNEQFF; v_gene: TRBV27; j_gene: TRBJ2-1
CDR3aa: CASSKPIPGQGIPYEQYF; v_gene: TRBV7-2; j_gene: TRBJ2-7
CDR3aa: CAIYDSYNEQFF; v_gene: TRBV10-3; j_gene: TRBJ2-1
CDR3aa: CAWSAGLAGGNEQFF; v_gene: TRBV30; j_gene: TRBJ2-1
CDR3aa: CASSESPGETQYF; v_gene: TRBV6-4; j_gene: TRBJ2-5
CDR3aa: CASSIDYATGTAYEQYF; v_gene: TRBV19; j_gene: TRBJ2-7
CDR3aa: CASSEAGRGGGYTF; v_gene: TRBV2; j_gene: TRBJ1-2
CDR3aa: CASSWAGGDETQYF; v_gene: TRBV6-6; j_gene: TRBJ2-5
CDR3aa: CASSMARANYGYTF; v_gene: TRBV19; j_gene: TRBJ1-2
CDR3aa: CASSLGTAGSPEQFF; v_gene: TRBV28; j_gene: TRBJ2-1
CDR3aa: CASSRGGVPQETQYF; v_gene: TRBV7-7; j_gene: TRBJ2-5
CDR3aa: CASSLDRPHNSPLHF; v_gene: TRBV11-2; j_gene: TRBJ1-6
CDR3aa: CAWSLDRYNQPQHF; v_gene: TRBV30; j_gene: TRBJ1-5